This entry lists 6 T cell receptor beta chains sequenced from one sample in a study of CD8 T cells in Susac syndrome. Roughly 0.45 to 1 ug RNA was reverse transcribed with random hexamers. TCRdb re-called the immunoSEQ multiplex PCR reads with MiXCR, one entry per CDR3 protein. The sample lists around 220,000 distinct CDR3 sequences, 80% to 95% occurring once. What was sequenced was CD8+ T cells from PBMCs. The receptors here all came from a human donor with multiple sclerosis.

The chain is built from TRBV12-5 and TRBJ2-1, with 7 bases identical to TRBD2. The germline CDR1 and CDR2 sequences are LGHNT and FRNRAP. The junction had 5 bases not matched to a gene; V was cut back by 4 bases and J by 5 bases. This CDR3 has 14 amino acids. The CDR3 sequence: CASGYRGRDNEQFF. The CDR3 DNA follows: TGTGCTAGTGGTTATCGGGGGAGGGACAATGAGCAGTTCTTC.

This chain links TRBV7-3 with TRBJ2-3, with D hard to call. Germline CDR1 is SGHTA and CDR2 is FQGTGA. Trimming pared 3 bases from V and 4 bases from J, leaving 8 bases between. The length of the CDR3 is 13 residues. CDR3 loop: CASSLQTADTQYF. For the CDR3, the DNA is TGTGCCAGCAGCTTGCAGACTGCAGATACGCAGTATTTT.

V usage is TRBV11-2 and J usage is TRBJ2-7; D is unclear. V was pared by 2 bases and J by 1 base, with 12 bases between. Germline lookup yields CDR1 SGHAT and CDR2 FQNNGV. CDR3 length: 15 amino acids. The CDR3 bases are TGTGCCAGCAGCTTACCCCCGGGTCAATCCTACGAGCAGTACTTC. This sequence encodes CASSLPPGQSYEQYF.

This chain uses TRBV20-1 with TRBJ1-1; D perhaps matches TRBD1 (5 bases). Germline V CDR1 and CDR2: DFQATT, SNEGSKA (reference sequence). Trimming removed 5 bases from V and 1 base from J, with 11 bases in between. The CDR3 totals 13 residues. The CDR3 sequence is CSAEGPTNTEAFF. The CDR3 DNA sequence: TGCAGTGCTGAGGGACCGACGAACACTGAAGCTTTCTTT.

The rearrangement uses TRBV3-1 and TRBJ2-1, with 7 positions matching TRBD1. This CDR3 is 17 amino acids long. V shed 0 bases and J 7 bases; nucleotides not matched to a gene: 12. Germline V gene data show CDR1 as LGHDT and CDR2 as YNNKEL (reference sequence). CDR3 residues: CASSQDEDRVTENEQFF. The CDR3 DNA follows: TGTGCCAGCAGCCAAGATGAAGACAGGGTCACAGAGAATGAGCAGTTCTTC.

The V and J genes are TRBV6-5 and TRBJ1-2; the D is unclear. The CDR3 contains 13 residues. Germline lookup yields CDR1 MNHEY and CDR2 SVGAGI. V lost 2 bases, J lost 4 bases, and 8 bases lay in between. The CDR3 DNA reads TGTGCCAGCAGTTACGAGAGGGCCTATGGCTACACCTTC. Translation: CASSYERAYGYTF.